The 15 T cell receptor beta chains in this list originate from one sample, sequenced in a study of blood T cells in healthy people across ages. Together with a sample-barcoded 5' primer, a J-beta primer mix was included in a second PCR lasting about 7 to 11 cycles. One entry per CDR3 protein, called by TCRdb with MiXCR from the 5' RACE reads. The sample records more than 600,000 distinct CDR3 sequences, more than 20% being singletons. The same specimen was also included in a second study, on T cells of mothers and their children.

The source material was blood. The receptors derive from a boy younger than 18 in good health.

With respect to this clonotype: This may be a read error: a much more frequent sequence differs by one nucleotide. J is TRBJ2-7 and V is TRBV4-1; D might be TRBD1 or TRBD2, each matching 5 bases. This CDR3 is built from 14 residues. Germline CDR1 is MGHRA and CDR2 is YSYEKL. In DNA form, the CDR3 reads TGCGCCGGCAGCCAAAGGGACCCTTCTGTCGAGCAGTACTTC. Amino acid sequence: CAGSQRDPSVEQYF.

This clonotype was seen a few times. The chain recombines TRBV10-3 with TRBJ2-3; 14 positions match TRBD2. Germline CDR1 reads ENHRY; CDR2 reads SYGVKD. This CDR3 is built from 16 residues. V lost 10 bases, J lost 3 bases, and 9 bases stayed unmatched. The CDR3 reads CASQSRLAGGTDTQYF. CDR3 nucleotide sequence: TGTGCCAGCCAGTCAAGACTAGCGGGAGGGACAGATACGCAGTATTTT.

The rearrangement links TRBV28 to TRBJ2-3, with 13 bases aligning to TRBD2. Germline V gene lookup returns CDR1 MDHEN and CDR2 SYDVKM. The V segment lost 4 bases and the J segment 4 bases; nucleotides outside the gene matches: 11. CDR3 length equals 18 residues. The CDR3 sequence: CASSSSWTSGSFADTQYF. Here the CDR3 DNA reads TGTGCCAGCAGTTCCTCCTGGACTAGCGGGAGTTTCGCAGATACGCAGTATTTT.

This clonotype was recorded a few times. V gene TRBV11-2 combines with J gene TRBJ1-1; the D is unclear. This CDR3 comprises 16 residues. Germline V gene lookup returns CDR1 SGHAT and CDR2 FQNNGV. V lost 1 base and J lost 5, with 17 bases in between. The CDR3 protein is CASSLGRVRGATEAFF. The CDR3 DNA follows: TGTGCCAGCAGCTTAGGGCGTGTTCGCGGTGCGACTGAAGCTTTCTTT. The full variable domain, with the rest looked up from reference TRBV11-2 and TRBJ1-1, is EAGVAQSPRYKIIEKRQSVAFWCNPISGHATLYWYQQILGQGPKLLIQFQNNGVVDDSQLPKDRFSAERLKGVDSTLKIQPAKLEDSAVYLCASSLGRVRGATEAFFGQGTRLTVV.

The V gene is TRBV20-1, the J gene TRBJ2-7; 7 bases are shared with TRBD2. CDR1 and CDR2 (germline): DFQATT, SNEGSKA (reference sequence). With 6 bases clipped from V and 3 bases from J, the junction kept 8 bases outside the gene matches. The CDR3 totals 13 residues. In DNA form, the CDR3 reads TGCAGTGCCCCTGGGGGGAGGGGCTACGAGCAGTACTTC. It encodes CSAPGGRGYEQYF.

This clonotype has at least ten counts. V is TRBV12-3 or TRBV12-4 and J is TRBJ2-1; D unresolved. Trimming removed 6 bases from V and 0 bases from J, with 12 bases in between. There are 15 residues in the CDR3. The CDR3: CASSLTAGSYNEQFF. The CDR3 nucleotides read TGTGCCAGCAGCCTCACAGCAGGCTCCTACAATGAGCAGTTCTTC.

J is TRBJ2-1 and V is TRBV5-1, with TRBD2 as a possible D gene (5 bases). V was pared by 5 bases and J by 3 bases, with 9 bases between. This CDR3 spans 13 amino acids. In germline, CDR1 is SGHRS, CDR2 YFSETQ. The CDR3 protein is CASRTGIYNEQFF. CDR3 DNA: TGCGCCAGCAGGACGGGAATCTACAATGAGCAGTTCTTC.

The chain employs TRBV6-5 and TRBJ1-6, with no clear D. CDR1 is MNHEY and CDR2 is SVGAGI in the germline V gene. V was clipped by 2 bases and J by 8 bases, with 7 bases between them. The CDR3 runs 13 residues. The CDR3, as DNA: TGTGCCAGCAGTTACGCGCGGGATTCACCCCTCCACTTT. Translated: CASSYARDSPLHF.

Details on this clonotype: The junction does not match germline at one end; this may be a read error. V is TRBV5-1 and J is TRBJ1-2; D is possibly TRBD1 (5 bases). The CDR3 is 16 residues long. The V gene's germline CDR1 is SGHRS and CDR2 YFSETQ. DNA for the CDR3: TGCGCCAGCAGCTTCACCGGGACCAGAAGAGAGGGAGGCTATACCTTC. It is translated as CASSFTGTRREGGYTF.

The CDR3 loop is CASSLNGNIQYF. CDR3 sequence (DNA): TGTGCCAGCAGTTTGAACGGAAACATTCAGTACTTC. The chain links TRBV27 to TRBJ2-4; D not resolved. The CDR3 sequence is 12 residues long. V was trimmed by 3 bases and J by 6 bases, leaving 6 bases between them. Looked up from germline, CDR1 is MNHEY and CDR2 is SMNVEV (reference sequence).

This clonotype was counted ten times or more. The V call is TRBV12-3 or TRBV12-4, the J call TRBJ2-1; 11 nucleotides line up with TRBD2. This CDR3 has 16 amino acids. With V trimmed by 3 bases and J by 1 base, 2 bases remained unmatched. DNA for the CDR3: TGTGCCAGCAGTTTGGGGACTAGCGGATCCTACAATGAGCAGTTCTTC. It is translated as CASSLGTSGSYNEQFF.

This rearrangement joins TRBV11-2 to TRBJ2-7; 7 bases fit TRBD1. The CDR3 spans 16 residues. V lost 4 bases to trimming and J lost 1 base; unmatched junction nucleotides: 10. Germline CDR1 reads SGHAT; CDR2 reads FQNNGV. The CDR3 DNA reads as TGTGCCAGCAGCTCATCAGGGACAGACCCTTCCTACGAGCAGTACTTC. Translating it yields CASSSSGTDPSYEQYF. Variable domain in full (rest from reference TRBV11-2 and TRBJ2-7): EAGVAQSPRYKIIEKRQSVAFWCNPISGHATLYWYQQILGQGPKLLIQFQNNGVVDDSQLPKDRFSAERLKGVDSTLKIQPAKLEDSAVYLCASSSSGTDPSYEQYFGPGTRLTVT.

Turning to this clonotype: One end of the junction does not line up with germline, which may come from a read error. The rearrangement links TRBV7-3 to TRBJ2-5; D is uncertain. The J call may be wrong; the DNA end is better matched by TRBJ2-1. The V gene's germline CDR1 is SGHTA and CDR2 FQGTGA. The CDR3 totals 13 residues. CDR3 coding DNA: TGTGCCAGCAGGTACGGGTCCTCCAATGAGCAGTTCTTC. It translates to CASRYGSSNEQFF.

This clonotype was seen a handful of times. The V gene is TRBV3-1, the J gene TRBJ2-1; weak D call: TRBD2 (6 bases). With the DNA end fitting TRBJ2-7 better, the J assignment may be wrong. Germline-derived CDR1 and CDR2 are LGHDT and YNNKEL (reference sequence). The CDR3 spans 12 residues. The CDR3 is CAGGDSVYEQYF. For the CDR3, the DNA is TGTGCCGGAGGGGATAGCGTCTACGAGCAGTACTTC.

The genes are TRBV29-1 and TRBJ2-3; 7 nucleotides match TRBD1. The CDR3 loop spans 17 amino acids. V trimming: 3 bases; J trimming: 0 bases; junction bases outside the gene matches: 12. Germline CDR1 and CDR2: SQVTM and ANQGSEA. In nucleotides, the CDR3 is TGCAGCGTTGAGGGGGTAACAGGGGCTTTTAGCACAGATACGCAGTATTTT. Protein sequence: CSVEGVTGAFSTDTQYF.